Shown below are 17 T cell receptor beta chains from a single sample sequenced in a study of shared clonotypes between healthy human individuals. Produced via immunoSEQ multiplex PCR; TCRdb's table is partial and in-frame only. This table holds approximately 1,000,000 clones, 60% to 85% found once. Material: memory CD4+ T cells from PBMCs. Sample subset: CD45RA-negative fraction. These receptors were taken from a man between 18 and 29 years old in good health. Some clones in this sample may be carry-over from other donors' samples.

This chain uses TRBV6-5 with TRBJ1-2; no reliable D call. Trimming removed 10 bases from V and 4 bases from J, with 7 bases in between. Germline lookup yields CDR1 MNHEY and CDR2 SVGAGI. The length of the CDR3 is 10 residues. In DNA form, the CDR3 reads TGTGCCACCCTTTCCTATGGCTACACCTTC. Translating it yields CATLSYGYTF.

This clone occurred a few times. The CDR3 sequence is CAWSVRGFSGNTIYF. CDR3 nucleotide sequence: TGTGCCTGGAGTGTTAGGGGGTTCTCTGGAAACACCATATATTTT. The chain uses TRBV30 and TRBJ1-3; D is perhaps TRBD1 (6 bases). Germline assignment: CDR1 GTSNPN and CDR2 SVGIG (reference sequence). The CDR3 extends over 15 amino acids. Deletions cut 0 bases from V and 0 bases from J, with 9 bases between.

This clone was detected only once. The CDR3 coding sequence is TGCGCCAGCAGCCAAGATTGGGGGGGTGCTAGCACAGATACGCAGTATTTT. It is translated as CASSQDWGGASTDTQYF. This chain connects TRBV4-1 to TRBJ2-3, with 7 bases fitting TRBD2. J was trimmed by 0 bases and V by 0 bases; bases with no gene match: 6. The CDR3 is made up of 17 amino acids. The germline CDR1 and CDR2 sequences are MGHRA and YSYEKL.

In this sample, this clone turned up once. This rearrangement joins TRBV9 to TRBJ1-2; perhaps TRBD1 as D (6 bases). The CDR3 totals 15 residues. Between the trimmed V and J ends, which lost 0 bases and 8 bases, there was a span of 17 bases. Germline CDR1 reads SGDLS; CDR2 reads YYNGEE. The CDR3 sequence: CASSVASRGANGYTF. In DNA, the CDR3 is TGTGCCAGCAGCGTAGCGTCGCGGGGGGCAAACGGCTACACCTTC.

This clone was counted a single time. With a much larger clone just one base away, this may be a read error. The rearrangement uses TRBV19 and TRBJ2-5, with D maybe TRBD2 (6 bases). Germline V gene data show CDR1 as LNHDA and CDR2 as SQIVND (reference sequence). CDR3 size: 13 residues. The germline V and J ends were trimmed by 5 bases and 7 bases, with 14 bases remaining between them. For the CDR3, the DNA is TGTGCCAGTAGTCGACAGTTGGGGGGGACCCAGTACTTC. Translated: CASSRQLGGTQYF. Combining the CDR3 with reference TRBV19 and TRBJ2-5 gives the whole variable domain DGGITQSPKYLFRKEGQNVTLSCEQNLNHDAMYWYRQDPGQGLRLIYYSQIVNDFQKGDIAEGYSVSREKKESFPLTVTSAQKNPTAFYLCASSRQLGGTQYFGPGTRLLVL.

This clone occurred once. The J gene is TRBJ1-5, the V gene TRBV9; no reliable D call. The CDR3 sequence is 14 residues long. Germline V lookup: CDR1 SGDLS, CDR2 YYNGEE. V was pared by 3 bases and J by 0 bases, with 7 bases between. In DNA, the CDR3 is TGTGCCAGCAGCGCAACAGATAGCAATCAGCCCCAGCATTTT. Translating gives CASSATDSNQPQHF.

V gene TRBV6-1 combines with J gene TRBJ2-7; D gene ambiguous. V was pared by 2 bases and J by 4 bases, with 6 bases between. The CDR3 length is 12 residues. Germline values: CDR1 MNHNS, CDR2 SASEGT. In DNA form, the CDR3 reads TGTGCCAGCAGTGAAAGCGATTACGAGCAGTACTTC. It yields the protein CASSESDYEQYF.

This chain joins TRBV5-1 and TRBJ2-7, with TRBD1 identical over 8 bases. The CDR3 is made up of 13 amino acids. The V gene's germline CDR1 is SGHRS and CDR2 YFSETQ. V shed 4 bases and J 4 bases; nucleotides not matched to a gene: 4. The CDR3 DNA reads TGCGCCAGCAGCCAAGACAGGGGTTACGAGCAGTACTTC. Its translation: CASSQDRGYEQYF.

This chain links TRBV27 with TRBJ2-2; D uncertain. The V gene lost 5 bases and the J gene lost 3 bases, with 16 bases spanning the gap. The CDR3 runs 16 residues. Germline V gene data show CDR1 as MNHEY and CDR2 as SMNVEV (reference sequence). The chain's CDR3 is CASSIRTYTDTGELFF. CDR3 sequence (DNA): TGTGCCAGCAGTATACGTACCTATACCGACACCGGGGAGCTGTTTTTT.

As to this clone: The same CDR3 also results from other DNA sequences found in this sample. The chain links TRBV6-1 to TRBJ1-5; unclear D gene. V was clipped by 5 bases and J by 4 bases, with 12 bases between them. The CDR3 is made up of 14 amino acids. Germline loops: CDR1 MNHNS, CDR2 SASEGT. The CDR3 DNA is TGTGCCAGCAGTATTAACCCTCAAAATCAGCCCCAGCATTTT. It specifies CASSINPQNQPQHF.

The gene calls are TRBV6-1 and TRBJ2-7; possibly TRBD2 for D (6 bases). Per the germline V gene, CDR1 is MNHNS and CDR2 is SASEGT. This CDR3 spans 14 amino acids. V lost 6 bases and J 5 bases, leaving 17 bases between the germline ends. This CDR3 is CASSLQGLFDEQYF. The DNA for the CDR3 is TGTGCCAGCAGCTTACAAGGACTATTCGACGAGCAGTACTTC.

The rearrangement uses TRBV6-1 and TRBJ2-7, with D perhaps matching TRBD1 (5 bases). CDR1 is MNHNS, CDR2 SASEGT, per germline. This CDR3 spans 12 amino acids. The V gene lost 11 bases and the J gene lost 0 bases, with 11 bases spanning the gap. The CDR3 DNA is TGTGCCGTTCGGACAAGCTCCTACGAGCAGTACTTC. Translation gives CAVRTSSYEQYF.

The CDR3 sequence: CASSLSSSYNEQFF. CDR3 sequence (DNA): TGCGCCAGCAGCCTGTCCAGCTCCTACAATGAGCAGTTCTTC. The chain is built from TRBV10-2 and TRBJ2-1, with unresolved D. The germline V gene encodes CDR1 WSHSY and CDR2 SAAADI. The CDR3 has 14 amino acids. V was clipped by 6 bases and J by 0 bases, with 9 bases between them.

CDR3 sequence reads: CASSLGLPSSGNTIYF. CDR3 sequence (DNA): TGCGCCAGCAGCTTGGGACTTCCAAGCTCTGGAAACACCATATATTTT. The chain has TRBV5-1 and TRBJ1-3; no reliable D call. Trimming left V 0 bases short and J 0 bases short, with 10 bases between. The CDR3 has 16 amino acids. The germline V gene encodes CDR1 SGHRS and CDR2 YFSETQ.

The count of this clone is one. Here the CDR3 DNA reads TGTGCCAGCAGCCGCTCACGGGAGACCCAGTACTTC. Translation: CASSRSRETQYF. The chain joins TRBV11-2 to TRBJ2-5, with D unclear. Germline V gene sequence: CDR1 SGHAT, CDR2 FQNNGV. CDR3 length equals 12 residues. V shed 5 bases and J shed 5 bases, with 9 bases lying between them.

The chain links TRBV19 to TRBJ2-7; 8 bases are a match to TRBD1. V gave up 7 bases and J gave up 5 bases; unmatched junction bases: 10. CDR3 length equals 14 residues. Germline CDR1 is LNHDA and CDR2 is SQIVND (reference sequence). The CDR3 reads CASKPGQAADEQYF. The CDR3 nucleotides read TGTGCCAGTAAACCGGGACAGGCCGCGGACGAGCAGTACTTC.

This chain uses TRBV25-1 with TRBJ2-1; D is perhaps TRBD1 (6 bases). The V gene lost 3 bases and the J gene lost 4 bases, with 19 bases spanning the gap. Germline assignment: CDR1 MGHDK and CDR2 SYGVNS. The CDR3 sequence is 17 residues long. The CDR3 DNA is TGTGCCAGCAGTGACCCCTCCCCAGCCAGGGGTTACAATGAGCAGTTCTTC. Its protein is CASSDPSPARGYNEQFF.